This TCR beta chain was recorded in a study of T-cell reconstitution after alpha-beta-depleted transplantation in children. Study results and caveats: Alpha-beta T cells present about two months after transplant were reported to originate from several hundred expanded graft clones. Newly produced T cells mostly provided counts and TCRbeta diversity after one year, as hyperexpanded clones declined. Surviving recipient cells, namely T cells and thymic progenitors, were the source of high day-60 TCRbeta diversity in some patients.

This clonotype was seen repeatedly, ten times or more. Its antigen is not identified. For TCRbeta, the library was prepared with unique molecular identifiers. TCRdb itself ran the PCR reads through MiXCR, one entry per CDR3 protein. The sample carries about 260,000 distinct CDR3 sequences, 11% recorded once. The receptor was isolated from a male patient aged 2 to 9 who had a stem cell transplant for chronic granulomatous disease, so the T cells may come from the graft donor. The sample here was peripheral blood, taken 180 days after TCRalphabeta/CD19-depleted stem cell transplant.

The CDR3 loop reads CASSSQTPGQGLYGYTF. DNA for the CDR3: TGTGCCAGCAGCTCACAGACGCCGGGACAGGGGTTGTATGGCTACACCTTC. The rearrangement uses TRBV7-2 and TRBJ1-2, with TRBD1 matching over 10 bases. This CDR3 comprises 17 residues. With V trimmed by 4 bases and J by 5 bases, 13 bases remained unmatched. Germline V gene lookup returns CDR1 SGHTA and CDR2 FQGNSA.